The 21 T cell receptor beta chains below all came from one sample that was sequenced in a study of cytomegalovirus exposure and HLA in healthy donors. Primers included in the PCR were 60 Vbeta and 13 Jbeta primers. Sequencing used immunoSEQ multiplex PCR; TCRdb keeps in-frame clones, though not all of them. The table includes 110,000 to 150,000 clones, approximately 81% detected once. Source material: PBMCs. Source of these receptors: a boy between 2 and 10 years old in good health and CMV-seronegative.

This clone was counted a single time. V gene TRBV7-9 combines with J gene TRBJ2-7; D may be TRBD2 (6 bases). This CDR3 has 14 amino acids. Germline lookup yields CDR1 SEHNR and CDR2 FQNEAQ (reference sequence). V was pared by 5 bases and J by 5 bases, with 16 bases between. CDR3 sequence reads: CASSPYTGGNEQYF. The CDR3 region has the DNA TGTGCCAGCAGCCCTTACACGGGCGGGAACGAGCAGTACTTC.

This clone turned up a few times. The rearrangement joins TRBV20-1 to TRBJ1-1; D may be TRBD1 (6 bases). The CDR3 covers 11 residues. The germline CDR1 and CDR2 sequences are DFQATT and SNEGSKA (reference sequence). The V gene lost 3 bases and the J gene lost 8 bases, with 10 bases spanning the gap. CDR3 bases: TGCAGTGCTAGTAGGGGGATCGAAGCTTTCTTT. Amino acid sequence: CSASRGIEAFF.

This clone was seen a handful of times. This chain connects TRBV4-2 to TRBJ2-7, with TRBD2 identical over 11 bases. V was pared by 0 bases and J by 6 bases, with 7 bases of the junction left unmatched. The CDR3 has 16 amino acids. The germline V gene encodes CDR1 LGHNA and CDR2 YNFKEQ. For the CDR3, the DNA is TGTGCCAGCAGCCAAGACCCGGGACTAGCGGTCGGCGAGCAGTACTTC. It codes for CASSQDPGLAVGEQYF.

CDR3: CASSSRYGYSYEQYF. The CDR3 nucleotides are TGTGCCAGCAGTTCCCGGTACGGGTACTCCTACGAGCAGTACTTC. The V and J genes are TRBV9 and TRBJ2-7; no clear D gene. The germline gives CDR1 SGDLS, CDR2 YYNGEE. V lost 5 bases and J 0 bases, leaving 15 bases between the germline ends. The CDR3 has 15 residues. The entire variable domain, with the rest obtained from reference TRBV9 and TRBJ2-7, is as follows: DSGVTQTPKHLITATGQRVTLRCSPRSGDLSVYWYQQSLDQGLQFLIQYYNGEERAKGNILERFSAQQFPDLHSELNLSSLELGDSALYFCASSSRYGYSYEQYFGPGTRLTVT.

This clone has more than one count but fewer than ten. The chain recombines TRBV25-1 with TRBJ2-7; D remains ambiguous. Germline V gene lookup returns CDR1 MGHDK and CDR2 SYGVNS. The CDR3 has 12 amino acids. V was shortened by 4 bases and J by 0 bases, with 4 bases between the two germline ends. CDR3 loop: CASSVSSYEQYF. CDR3 sequence (DNA): TGTGCCAGCAGTGTGAGCTCCTACGAGCAGTACTTC.

This clone was observed a handful of times. The chain carries TRBV5-4 and TRBJ2-7; TRBD1 is a possible D gene (6 bases). The germline gives CDR1 SGHNT, CDR2 YYREEE (reference sequence). There are 13 residues in the CDR3. Trimming took 3 bases from V and 4 from J, leaving 11 bases between them. The CDR3 nucleotides are TGTGCCAGCAGCTACCAGGGGTCTTACGAGCAGTACTTC. This translates into CASSYQGSYEQYF.

J is TRBJ2-1 and V is TRBV6-5; TRBD2 is a possible D gene (6 bases). Germline V gene data show CDR1 as MNHEY and CDR2 as SVGAGI. Trimming removed 0 bases from V and 7 bases from J, with 10 bases in between. CDR3 length: 14 residues. Written as DNA, the CDR3 is TGTGCCAGCAGTTACTCAACTCGGGGGAATGAGCAGTTCTTC. The encoded protein is CASSYSTRGNEQFF.

This clone is a singleton in its sample. The chain carries TRBV14 and TRBJ2-7; tentatively, D is TRBD1 (5 bases). Trimming left V 0 bases short and J 0 bases short, with 18 bases between. This CDR3 comprises 18 residues. Germline V gives CDR1 SGHDN, CDR2 FVKESK. CDR3 sequence reads: CASSQDWSQGGGSYEQYF. CDR3 DNA sequence: TGTGCCAGCAGCCAAGATTGGTCCCAGGGTGGTGGCTCCTACGAGCAGTACTTC.

The chain recombines TRBV2 with TRBJ2-4; D is possibly TRBD1 (6 bases). The CDR3 runs to 18 residues. V was clipped by 6 bases and J by 0 bases, with 21 bases between them. Germline CDR1 reads SNHLY; CDR2 reads FYNNEI. CDR3 coding DNA: TGTGCCAGCAGACCTCGGGACAAGTCTGGCCTAGCCAAAAACATTCAGTACTTC. This sequence encodes CASRPRDKSGLAKNIQYF.

The chain couples TRBV7-2 to TRBJ2-3; 10 positions agree with TRBD2. The CDR3 has 19 residues. Germline values: CDR1 SGHTA, CDR2 FQGNSA. J was trimmed by 1 base and V by 1 base; bases with no gene match: 11. This CDR3 is CASSLVGAGGPLGTDTQYF. CDR3 bases: TGTGCCAGCAGCTTAGTAGGAGCGGGAGGGCCCTTGGGCACAGATACGCAGTATTTT.

V gene TRBV9 combines with J gene TRBJ2-2, with D hard to call. This CDR3 comprises 13 residues. Germline CDR1 is SGDLS and CDR2 is YYNGEE. The V gene lost 2 bases and the J gene lost 2 bases, with 4 bases spanning the gap. Here the CDR3 reads CASSVPNTGELFF. Written as DNA, the CDR3 is TGTGCCAGCAGCGTCCCAAACACCGGGGAGCTGTTTTTT.

The chain couples TRBV25-1 to TRBJ2-3, with 14 nucleotides matching TRBD2. The germline gives CDR1 MGHDK, CDR2 SYGVNS. The CDR3 is 17 residues long. The junction had 8 bases not matched to a gene; V was cut back by 4 bases and J by 5 bases. The CDR3 region is CASSALGLAGGKDTQYF. The CDR3 nucleotides are TGTGCCAGCAGTGCCCTCGGACTAGCGGGGGGTAAAGATACGCAGTATTTT.

The CDR3 nucleotides are TGTGCCAGCAGCGGAGCGGAGGGACTAGCGGACCAAGAGACCCAGTACTTC. Amino acids: CASSGAEGLADQETQYF. This chain uses TRBV21-1 with TRBJ2-5; TRBD2, the table's D call, lacks a check against the DNA. TRBV21-1 is a pseudogene. The CDR3 runs to 17 residues.

The CDR3 nucleotides read TGTGCCAGCAGTCGGACAGACCAGAACACTGAAGCTTTCTTT. Its protein is CASSRTDQNTEAFF. The chain recombines TRBV6-4 with TRBJ1-1, with D perhaps TRBD1 (6 bases). Germline assignment: CDR1 MRHNA and CDR2 SNTAGT. The CDR3 sequence is 14 residues long. V shed 5 bases and J shed 1 base, with 11 bases lying between them.

This chain joins TRBV7-3 and TRBJ2-2; TRBD1 matches at 7 bases. Trimming at V came to 5 bases and at J to 5 bases, leaving 11 bases not matched to a gene. CDR1 is SGHTA and CDR2 is FQGTGA in the germline V gene. There are 16 residues in the CDR3. The CDR3 DNA follows: TGTGCCAGCAGCCCAGACAGGGTCAGCCATACCGGGGAGCTGTTTTTT. Amino acid sequence: CASSPDRVSHTGELFF. The full variable domain, completed using reference TRBV7-3 and TRBJ2-2, is GAGVSQTPSNKVTEKGKYVELRCDPISGHTALYWYRQSLGQGPEFLIYFQGTGAADDSGLPNDRFFAVRPEGSVSTLKIQRTERGDSAVYLCASSPDRVSHTGELFFGEGSRLTVL.

Comments on this clone: The sample carries other DNA sequences with the same CDR3. The chain couples TRBV4-2 to TRBJ1-2; no firm D call. The V end lost 0 bases, the J end lost 4 bases, and 3 bases lay between the germline ends. Per the germline V gene, CDR1 is LGHNA and CDR2 is YNFKEQ. The CDR3 consists of 12 residues. DNA of the CDR3: TGTGCCAGCAGCCAAGACAGCTATGGCTACACCTTC. It codes for CASSQDSYGYTF.

The J gene is TRBJ2-2, the V gene TRBV7-3; 10 bases are shared with TRBD2. Germline assignment: CDR1 SGHTA and CDR2 FQGTGA. The length of the CDR3 is 16 residues. The V and J ends lost 5 bases and 4 bases, in that order; junction bases with no gene match: 7. The CDR3 is CASSEKPSGSTGELFF. Here the CDR3 DNA reads TGTGCCAGCAGCGAGAAACCTAGCGGGAGCACCGGGGAGCTGTTTTTT.

This clone was counted a few times. CDR3 sequence (DNA): TGTGCCACCGAGCGGGAGGCCACCAATGAGCAGTTCTTC. Residues: CATEREATNEQFF. This sequence joins TRBV10-3 and TRBJ2-1, with 9 nucleotides matching TRBD2. Losses at the gene ends were 10 bases for V and 6 bases for J; bases not matched to a gene: 7. Per germline, CDR1 ENHRY and CDR2 SYGVKD. The CDR3 contains 13 residues.

CDR3 bases: TGTGCCAGTAGTTTCTCTTACAATGAGCAGTTCTTC. This sequence encodes CASSFSYNEQFF. The chain links TRBV19 to TRBJ2-1; D gene ambiguous. The germline V gene has CDR1 LNHDA and CDR2 SQIVND (reference sequence). The V end was cut by 5 bases, the J end by 4 bases, with 6 bases between. The CDR3 is made up of 12 amino acids.

The rearrangement uses TRBV4-2 and TRBJ2-5, with 11 bases aligning to TRBD2. The CDR3 has 17 residues. The germline V gene encodes CDR1 LGHNA and CDR2 YNFKEQ. The J segment lost 3 bases and the V segment lost 3 bases, leaving 9 bases of the junction unmatched. CDR3 loop: CASSQGSLAGVEETQYF. DNA of the CDR3: TGTGCCAGCAGCCAGGGGTCACTAGCGGGGGTCGAAGAGACCCAGTACTTC.

This sequence joins TRBV29-1 and TRBJ2-5, with D uncertain. Germline assignment: CDR1 SQVTM and CDR2 ANQGSEA. Between the trimmed V and J ends, which lost 6 bases and 5 bases, there was a span of 13 bases. The CDR3 has 12 residues. The DNA for the CDR3 is TGCAGCGTGAATGAGGTCGGGGAGACCCAGTACTTC. It translates to CSVNEVGETQYF.